What follows are 19 T cell receptor beta chains derived from one specimen sequenced in a study of CD8+CD57+ T cells in acquired aplastic anemia. The TCR beta profiling, which covered VDJ combination and CDR3 sequence, was carried out using genomic DNA as the template. TCRdb reprocessed the reads with MiXCR, giving one entry per CDR3 protein. The repertoire has around 250,000 distinct CDR3 sequences, 56% of them found once; the top ten carry 7% to 9%. Sample: sorted CD4+, CD8+, or CD8+CD57+ T cells (not recorded which) from PBMCs. The origin of the receptors is a human donor with severe aplastic anemia or a healthy control (not recorded which).

The chain links TRBV7-2 to TRBJ1-5; D perhaps matches TRBD1 (5 bases). CDR1 SGHTA and CDR2 FQGNSA come from the germline V gene. CDR3 length: 15 residues. V lost 0 bases and J 6 bases, leaving 12 bases between the germline ends. In nucleotides, the CDR3 is TGTGCCAGCAGCTTAGCGACAGTGGTTGCTCAGCCCCAGCATTTT. Residues: CASSLATVVAQPQHF.

The chain employs TRBV24-1 and TRBJ2-5; 11 bases are shared with TRBD1. V lost 1 base and J lost 5; bases outside the gene matches: 5. Looked up from germline, CDR1 is KGHDR and CDR2 is SFDVKD. This CDR3 has 16 residues. The CDR3 coding sequence is TGTGCCACCAGTGATTTCACGGACAGGGGGCGCGAGACCCAGTACTTC. This gives the protein CATSDFTDRGRETQYF.

The chain recombines TRBV7-2 with TRBJ1-2; no definite D call. V dropped 1 base and J dropped 8 bases, with 11 bases sitting between them. This CDR3 spans 13 amino acids. Germline V lookup: CDR1 SGHTA, CDR2 FQGNSA. This CDR3 reads CASSLVTARGYTF. The CDR3 nucleotides read TGTGCCAGCAGCTTAGTCACAGCGCGGGGCTACACCTTC.

The chain carries TRBV19 and TRBJ1-6, with a tentative D call TRBD1 (6 bases). Germline assignment: CDR1 LNHDA and CDR2 SQIVND (reference sequence). The V end was cut by 8 bases, the J end by 7 bases, with 15 bases between. The CDR3 covers 14 residues. CDR3 sequence: CASDVLGGNSPLHF. In DNA form, the CDR3 reads TGTGCCAGTGACGTCCTGGGGGGCAATTCACCCCTCCACTTT.

This clonotype was recorded many times. This chain connects TRBV3-1 to TRBJ1-3; 7 nucleotides agree with TRBD1. Germline lookup yields CDR1 LGHDT and CDR2 YNNKEL (reference sequence). The CDR3 is 15 amino acids. V trimming: 1 base; J trimming: 4 bases; junction bases outside the gene matches: 4. CDR3 protein: CASSQGAGGGNTIYF. DNA for the CDR3: TGTGCCAGCAGCCAAGGCGCAGGGGGAGGAAACACCATATATTTT.

This chain links TRBV5-1 with TRBJ2-3; a possible D gene is TRBD1 (5 bases). Germline V lookup: CDR1 SGHRS, CDR2 YFSETQ. CDR3 length equals 14 residues. Trimming took off 5 bases at V and 4 bases at J, with 14 bases between the two ends. CDR3 nucleotide sequence: TGCGCCAGCAGACGGACCTGGGGCGCAGATACGCAGTATTTT. Translating it yields CASRRTWGADTQYF. The variable domain in full, completed from reference TRBV5-1 and TRBJ2-3, reads KAGVTQTPRYLIKTRGQQVTLSCSPISGHRSVSWYQQTPGQGLQFLFEYFSETQRNKGNFPGRFSGRQFSNSRSEMNVSTLELGDSALYLCASRRTWGADTQYFGPGTRLTVL.

V and J are TRBV5-6 and TRBJ2-7; D ambiguous. This CDR3 has 15 amino acids. Trimming took off 4 bases at V and 6 bases at J, with 20 bases between the two ends. CDR1 and CDR2 from the germline V gene are SGHDT and YYEEEE. CDR3 sequence reads: CASSPTPGLAFEQYF. CDR3 bases: TGTGCCAGCAGCCCGACCCCGGGCCTGGCATTCGAGCAGTACTTC. The whole variable domain, remainder taken from reference TRBV5-6 and TRBJ2-7, is DAGVTQSPTHLIKTRGQQVTLRCSPKSGHDTVSWYQQALGQGPQFIFQYYEEEERQRGNFPDRFSGHQFPNYSSELNVNALLLGDSALYLCASSPTPGLAFEQYFGPGTRLTVT.

This clonotype was observed a handful of times. The rearrangement joins TRBV13 to TRBJ2-1; 11 bases are a match to TRBD2. The CDR3 consists of 21 residues. Germline V gives CDR1 PRHDT, CDR2 FYEKMQ (reference sequence). Trimming cost V 5 bases and J 7 bases; bases outside gene matches: 25. CDR3 DNA sequence: TGTGCCAGCAGCGCTACAGGGTCGGGTGGTCTAGCGGGGGGCCTCCGGAATGAGCAGTTCTTC. Encoded protein: CASSATGSGGLAGGLRNEQFF.

This clonotype has at least ten counts. The V call is TRBV29-1, the J call TRBJ2-3; 9 nucleotides line up with TRBD1. The CDR3 extends over 15 amino acids. V dropped 7 bases and J dropped 2; count of bases not matched to a gene: 10. Germline loops: CDR1 SQVTM, CDR2 ANQGSEA. The CDR3 DNA follows: TGCAGCGCCCGATCGGGGACAGGGAACACAGATACGCAGTATTTT. Its protein is CSARSGTGNTDTQYF.

This clonotype was recorded at least ten times. This sequence joins TRBV7-2 and TRBJ2-3; D call uncertain. TRBJ2-5 matches the DNA end more closely, so the J call is doubtful. CDR1 and CDR2 (germline): SGHTA, FQGNSA. There are 11 residues in the CDR3. This chain's CDR3 is CASSFGFTQYF. In DNA form, the CDR3 reads TGTGCCAGCAGCTTTGGGTTTACCCAGTACTTC.

This clonotype has ten or more counts. The chain uses TRBV20-1 and TRBJ1-4; 7 positions match TRBD1. The CDR3 has 13 residues. V lost 6 bases, J lost 3 bases, and 4 bases stayed unmatched. Per the germline V gene, CDR1 is DFQATT and CDR2 is SNEGSKA (reference sequence). The CDR3 coding sequence is TGCAGTGCCCCCAGGGGGGCTAATGAAAAACTGTTTTTT. It translates to CSAPRGANEKLFF.

The chain carries TRBV7-6 and TRBJ2-2, with 7 bases identical to TRBD2. The CDR3 loop spans 16 amino acids. Germline V gene lookup returns CDR1 SGHVS and CDR2 FNYEAQ. V trimming: 5 bases; J trimming: 1 base; junction bases outside the gene matches: 7. CDR3 bases: TGTGCCAGCAGCCAAACTAGCGCTGGGAACACCGGGGAGCTGTTTTTT. It encodes CASSQTSAGNTGELFF.

This clonotype was observed a single time. CDR3 bases: TGTGCCAGCAGCTTAGGTCGTCGACTAGCGGGGGGGCCGTGCACAGATACGCAGTATTTT. The encoded protein is CASSLGRRLAGGPCTDTQYF. The chain has TRBV7-9 and TRBJ2-3; 14 nucleotides align to TRBD2. This CDR3 has 20 amino acids. Germline-derived CDR1 and CDR2 are SEHNR and FQNEAQ (reference sequence). Unmatched junction bases numbered 10, after V lost 1 base and J lost 1 base.

The chain recombines TRBV11-1 with TRBJ2-1; 10 bases match TRBD2. Germline lookup yields CDR1 SGHAT and CDR2 FQDESV (reference sequence). This CDR3 comprises 17 residues. V lost 6 bases, J lost 6 bases, and 14 bases stayed unmatched. CDR3 nucleotide sequence: TGTGCCAGCAGTTCCCCCCAGACGAGCGGGGGGGCCAATGAGCAGTTCTTC. It specifies CASSSPQTSGGANEQFF. The full variable domain, completed using reference TRBV11-1 and TRBJ2-1, is EAEVAQSPRYKITEKSQAVAFWCDPISGHATLYWYRQILGQGPELLVQFQDESVVDDSQLPKDRFSAERLKGVDSTLKIQPAELGDSAMYLCASSSPQTSGGANEQFFGPGTRLTVL.

In this sample, this clonotype turned up many times. This chain joins TRBV12-3 or TRBV12-4 and TRBJ1-1; 8 bases fit TRBD1. The J segment lost 5 bases and the V segment lost 6 bases, leaving 5 bases of the junction unmatched. The CDR3 is 13 amino acids. The chain's CDR3 is CASRTGGRTEAFF. The DNA of the CDR3 is TGTGCCAGCAGAACAGGGGGTAGGACTGAAGCTTTCTTT.

The gene calls are TRBV2 and TRBJ1-5, with a possible D match to TRBD1 (5 bases). The CDR3 is 13 residues long. In germline, CDR1 is SNHLY, CDR2 FYNNEI. Deletions cut 6 bases from V and 5 bases from J, with 11 bases between. The CDR3 region has the DNA TGTGCCAGCAGGTGGGGGTGGGATCAGCCCCAGCATTTT. Protein: CASRWGWDQPQHF.

This clonotype was counted at least ten times. This chain joins TRBV5-6 and TRBJ1-4, with D possibly being TRBD1 (5 bases). V was clipped by 3 bases and J by 2 bases, with 11 bases between them. Germline CDR1 reads SGHDT; CDR2 reads YYEEEE. This CDR3 is built from 15 residues. As DNA, the CDR3 is TGTGCCAGCAGCTACGACAGAAGTACTAATGAAAAACTGTTTTTT. This gives the protein CASSYDRSTNEKLFF.

In this sample, this clonotype turned up many times. The chain joins TRBV5-1 to TRBJ2-2; TRBD1 agrees at 9 bases. After removal of 0 bases from V and 9 bases from J, the junction contained 6 bases not matched to a gene. CDR3 length: 15 amino acids. Per germline, CDR1 SGHRS and CDR2 YFSETQ. CDR3 coding DNA: TGCGCCAGCAGCTTGGACGGGACAGGGATTAGGGAGCTGTTTTTT. Its protein is CASSLDGTGIRELFF. The full variable domain, with the rest looked up from reference TRBV5-1 and TRBJ2-2, is KAGVTQTPRYLIKTRGQQVTLSCSPISGHRSVSWYQQTPGQGLQFLFEYFSETQRNKGNFPGRFSGRQFSNSRSEMNVSTLELGDSALYLCASSLDGTGIRELFFGEGSRLTVL.

This clonotype was counted at least ten times. The CDR3 sequence: CSAPDSHSGNTIYF. CDR3 bases: TGCAGTGCCCCCGACAGCCACTCTGGAAACACCATATATTTT. The chain is built from TRBV20-1 and TRBJ1-3; D is perhaps TRBD1 (5 bases). Trimming cost V 6 bases and J 0 bases, with 12 bases left between them. CDR1 and CDR2 from the germline V gene are DFQATT and SNEGSKA (reference sequence). The CDR3 sequence is 14 residues long.